The clone carrying this T cell receptor beta chain is classed as medium-sized. Its target is not known. This specimen belongs to a study of T cell repertoires in aging, cancer and after chemotherapy. Rearranged V-D-J TRB sequences were amplified with a mixed TRB-A/B primer pool. TCRdb reprocessed the multiplex PCR reads with MiXCR, giving one entry per CDR3 protein. This table has about 13,000 distinct CDR3 sequences, under 30% appearing once. Germline V gene data show CDR1 as MNHEY and CDR2 as SVGAGI. This CDR3 comprises 16 residues. V was clipped by 6 bases and J by 2 bases, with 17 bases between them. TCR beta rearrangements were amplified from peripheral blood genomic DNA. General study findings and limits: No conclusions about immunological memory after chemotherapy can be drawn from the repertoire data.

The J gene is TRBJ1-3, the V gene TRBV6-5; D uncertain. This receptor was taken from a human donor in good health. Sequencing was done on a sample of blood. The DNA of the CDR3 is TGTGCCAGCAGCCCAGGTTTCGGGCGCGCTGGAAACACCATATATTTT. Amino acids: CASSPGFGRAGNTIYF.